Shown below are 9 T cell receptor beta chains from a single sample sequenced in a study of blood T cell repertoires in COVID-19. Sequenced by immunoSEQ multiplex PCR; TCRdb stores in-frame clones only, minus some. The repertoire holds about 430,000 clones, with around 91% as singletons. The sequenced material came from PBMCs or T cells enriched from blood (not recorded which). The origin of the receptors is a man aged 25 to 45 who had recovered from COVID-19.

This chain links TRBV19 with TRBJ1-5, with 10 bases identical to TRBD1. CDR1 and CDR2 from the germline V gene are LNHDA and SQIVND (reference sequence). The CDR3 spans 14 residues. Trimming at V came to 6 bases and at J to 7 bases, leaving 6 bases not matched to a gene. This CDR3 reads CASRGTGDRQPQHF. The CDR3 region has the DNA TGTGCCAGTAGAGGGACAGGGGATCGGCAGCCCCAGCATTTT.

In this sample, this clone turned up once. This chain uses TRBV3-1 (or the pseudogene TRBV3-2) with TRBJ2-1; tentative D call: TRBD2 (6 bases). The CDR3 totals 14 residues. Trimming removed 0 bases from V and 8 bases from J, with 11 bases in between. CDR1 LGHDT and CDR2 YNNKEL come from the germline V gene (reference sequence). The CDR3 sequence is CASSQEGAGDEQFF. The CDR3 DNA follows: TGTGCCAGCAGCCAAGAGGGAGCGGGTGATGAGCAGTTCTTC.

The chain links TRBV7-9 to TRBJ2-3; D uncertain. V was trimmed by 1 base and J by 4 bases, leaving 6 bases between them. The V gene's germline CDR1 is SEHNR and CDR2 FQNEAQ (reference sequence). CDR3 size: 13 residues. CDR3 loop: CASSLGGPDTQYF. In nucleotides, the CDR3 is TGTGCCAGCAGCTTAGGAGGCCCAGATACGCAGTATTTT.

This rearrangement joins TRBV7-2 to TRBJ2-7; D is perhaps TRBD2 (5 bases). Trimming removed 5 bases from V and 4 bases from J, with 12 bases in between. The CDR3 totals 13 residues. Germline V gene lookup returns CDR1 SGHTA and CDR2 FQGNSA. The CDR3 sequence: CASSAPTGYEQYF. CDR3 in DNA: TGTGCCAGCAGCGCCCCGACGGGGTACGAGCAGTACTTC.

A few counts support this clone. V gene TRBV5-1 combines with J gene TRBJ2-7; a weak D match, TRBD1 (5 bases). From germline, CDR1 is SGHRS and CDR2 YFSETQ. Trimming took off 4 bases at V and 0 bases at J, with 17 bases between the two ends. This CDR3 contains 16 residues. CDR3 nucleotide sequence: TGCGCCAGCAGCCCCAGGGCCTCCGCGAGCTCCTACGAGCAGTACTTC. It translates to CASSPRASASSYEQYF.

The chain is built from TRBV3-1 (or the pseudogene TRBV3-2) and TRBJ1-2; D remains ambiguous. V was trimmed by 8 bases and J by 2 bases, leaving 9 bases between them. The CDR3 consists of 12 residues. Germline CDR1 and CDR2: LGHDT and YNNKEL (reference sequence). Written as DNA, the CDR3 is TGTGCCAGCCGCGACATAAACTATGGCTACACCTTC. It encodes CASRDINYGYTF.

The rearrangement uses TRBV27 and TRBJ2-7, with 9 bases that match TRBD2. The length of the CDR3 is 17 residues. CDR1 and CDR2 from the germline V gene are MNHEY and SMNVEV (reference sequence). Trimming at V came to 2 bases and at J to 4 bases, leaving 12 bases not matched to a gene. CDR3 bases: TGTGCCAGCAGTTTAATTTGGCGGGAGGGCCGGGTTTACGAGCAGTACTTC. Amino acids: CASSLIWREGRVYEQYF.

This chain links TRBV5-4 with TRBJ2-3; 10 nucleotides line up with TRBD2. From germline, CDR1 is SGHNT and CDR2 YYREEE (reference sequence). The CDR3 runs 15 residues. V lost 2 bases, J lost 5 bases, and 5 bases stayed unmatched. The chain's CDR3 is CASSLLAGKGDTQYF. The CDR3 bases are TGTGCCAGCAGCTTACTAGCGGGGAAGGGAGATACGCAGTATTTT.

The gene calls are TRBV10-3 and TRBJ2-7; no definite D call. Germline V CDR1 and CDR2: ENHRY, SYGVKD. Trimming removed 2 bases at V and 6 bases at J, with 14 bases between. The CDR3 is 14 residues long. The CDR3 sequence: CAISEQITPGEQYF. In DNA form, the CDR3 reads TGTGCCATCAGTGAGCAAATAACCCCGGGCGAGCAGTACTTC.